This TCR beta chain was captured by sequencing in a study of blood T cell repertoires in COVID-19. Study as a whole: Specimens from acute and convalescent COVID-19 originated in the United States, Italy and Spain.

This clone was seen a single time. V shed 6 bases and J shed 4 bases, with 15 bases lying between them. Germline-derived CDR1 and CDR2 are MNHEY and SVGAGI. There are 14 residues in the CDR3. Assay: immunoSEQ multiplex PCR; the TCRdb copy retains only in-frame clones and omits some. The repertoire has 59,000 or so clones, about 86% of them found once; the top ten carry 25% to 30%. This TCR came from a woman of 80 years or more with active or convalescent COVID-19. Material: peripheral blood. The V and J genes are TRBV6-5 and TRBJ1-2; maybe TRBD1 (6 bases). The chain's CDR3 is CASRPTQGVYGYTF. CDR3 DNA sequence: TGTGCCAGCAGACCGACACAGGGCGTCTATGGCTACACCTTC.